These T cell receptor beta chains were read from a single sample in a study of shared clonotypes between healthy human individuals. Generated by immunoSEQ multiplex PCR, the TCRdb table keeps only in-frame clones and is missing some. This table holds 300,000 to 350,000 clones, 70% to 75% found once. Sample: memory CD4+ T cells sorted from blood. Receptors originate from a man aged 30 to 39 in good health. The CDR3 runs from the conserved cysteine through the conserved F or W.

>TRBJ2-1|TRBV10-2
CASSDVLDASGSPEQFF
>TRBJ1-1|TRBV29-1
CSVGGGSAREAFF
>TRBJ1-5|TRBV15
CATSRDYSNQPQHF
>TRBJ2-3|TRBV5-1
CASSLLGTGGSTDTQYF
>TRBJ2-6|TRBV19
CASNTPAGTGANVLTF
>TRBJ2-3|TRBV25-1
CASSADGDRVTQYF
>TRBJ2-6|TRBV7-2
CATDSSGANVLTF
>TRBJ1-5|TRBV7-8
CASSLRIGTDNQPQHF
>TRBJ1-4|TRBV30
CAWSRQSNEKLFF
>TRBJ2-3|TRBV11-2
CASSLDRGADTQYF
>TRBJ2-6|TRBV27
CASSRAGANVLTF
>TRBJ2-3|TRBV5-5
CASSLTRLAGRDTQYF
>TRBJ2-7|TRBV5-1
CASSSVGGRTSYEQYF
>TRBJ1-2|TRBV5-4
CASAAPLAYGYTF
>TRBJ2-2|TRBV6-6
CASGRGETGELFF
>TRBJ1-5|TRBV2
CASSDLIDPPDQPQHF
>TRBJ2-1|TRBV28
CASSPSGIGEQFF
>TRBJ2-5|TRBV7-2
CASSFLSSGRGTQYF
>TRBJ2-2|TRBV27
CASRQLAGGLAGELFF
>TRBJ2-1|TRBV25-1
CASSEYAANYNEQFF
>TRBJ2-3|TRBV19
CAGKGVPTDTQYF
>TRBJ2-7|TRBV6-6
CASNVISGSPHEQYF
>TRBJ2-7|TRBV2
CASSAWGQGAIEQYF
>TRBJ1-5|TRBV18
CASSPNSISGGGQPQHF
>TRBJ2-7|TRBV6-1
CASSKTSGDYEQYF
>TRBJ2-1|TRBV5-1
CASTVAGAPNEQFF
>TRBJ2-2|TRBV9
CASSPRGLNTGELFF
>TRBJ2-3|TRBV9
CASSVGGHNTDTQYF
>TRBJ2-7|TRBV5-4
CASSPGLAGGSYEQYF
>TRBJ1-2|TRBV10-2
CASTPTGSNYGYTF
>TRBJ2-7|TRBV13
CASSQGTGPSQYF
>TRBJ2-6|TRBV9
CASSVEGLANVLTF